The clone carrying this T cell receptor (beta chain) has just one count. What it binds is not known. The data were obtained in a study of CD8+ T cells in alopecia areata. Study-level points and caveats: Affected scalp, especially in alopecia totalis/universalis, had a higher clonality than normal scalp did. Scalp clonality dropped significantly under tofacitinib, as did expanded CD8+ top-100 clones.

With 3 bases clipped from V and 5 bases from J, the junction kept 6 bases outside the gene matches. In germline, CDR1 is GTSNPN, CDR2 SVGIG (reference sequence). The CDR3 is 14 amino acids. Treatment here: oral pan-JAK inhibitor, 5-10 mg twice daily. Samples from alopecia areata patients were lesional scalp punch biopsies and peripheral blood. It was cDNA, reverse transcribed from extracted RNA, that served as the sequencing template. The assay was immunoSEQ multiplex PCR, and TCRdb's table has in-frame clones only and misses some. The top ten hold around 15% of the sample, which has under 110,000 clones, approximately 63% seen once.

Source: CD8+ T cells sorted from blood, taken at approximately week 60, from a patient treated with tofacitinib. The V gene is TRBV30, the J gene TRBJ2-2; the match to TRBD1 covers 7 bases. This receptor was obtained from a human donor with alopecia areata. CDR3 nucleotide sequence: TGTGCCTGGAGCGAGACAGGGAAGACCGGGGAGCTGTTTTTT. This sequence encodes CAWSETGKTGELFF. Based on the CDR3 plus reference TRBV30 and TRBJ2-2, the full variable domain is SQTIHQWPATLVQPVGSPLSLECTVEGTSNPNLYWYRQAAGRGLQLLFYSVGIGQISSEVPQNLSASRPQDRQFILSSKKLLLSDSGFYLCAWSETGKTGELFFGEGSRLTVL.